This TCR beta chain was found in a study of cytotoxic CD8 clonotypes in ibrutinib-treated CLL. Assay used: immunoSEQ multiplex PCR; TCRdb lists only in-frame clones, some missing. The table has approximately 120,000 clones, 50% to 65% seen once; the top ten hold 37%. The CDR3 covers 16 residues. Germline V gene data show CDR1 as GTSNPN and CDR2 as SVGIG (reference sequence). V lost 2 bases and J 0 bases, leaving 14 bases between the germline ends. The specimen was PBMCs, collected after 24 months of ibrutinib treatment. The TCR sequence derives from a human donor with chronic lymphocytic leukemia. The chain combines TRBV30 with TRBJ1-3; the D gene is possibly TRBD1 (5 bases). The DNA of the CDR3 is TGTGCCTGGAGTCGACCCGTGGGACTCTCTGGAAACACCATATATTTT. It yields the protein CAWSRPVGLSGNTIYF.